This T cell receptor (beta chain) was documented in a study of blood T cell repertoires in COVID-19. For the study at large: COVID-19 samples collected from the United States, Italy and Spain covered acute and convalescent phases. PBMCs, B-cell-depleted T cells, or T cells were the source of the cDNA or gDNA that made up the material.

Study processing details: Reference gene primer amplification yielded estimated nucleated cell counts. The repertoire was sequenced with immunoSEQ multiplex PCR; TCRdb's copy has only in-frame clones and lacks some. V, J and clone size are taken as reported in that table, and D and trimming were inferred from the DNA itself. This sample yields about 140,000 clones, of which about 87% are seen a single time; 30% to 45% belongs to the top ten. The CDR3 totals 17 residues. V was clipped by 0 bases and J by 0 bases, with 13 bases between them. Germline loops: CDR1 MGHRA, CDR2 YSYEKL. This clone showed up just a few times.

The receptor comes from a man in his fifties who had recovered from COVID-19. Source material: peripheral blood. The chain employs TRBV4-1 and TRBJ2-3, with D tentatively TRBD2 (7 bases). CDR3 sequence: CASSQDRRGGSTDTQYF. The CDR3 DNA follows: TGCGCCAGCAGCCAAGATAGGAGGGGGGGGAGCACAGATACGCAGTATTTT.